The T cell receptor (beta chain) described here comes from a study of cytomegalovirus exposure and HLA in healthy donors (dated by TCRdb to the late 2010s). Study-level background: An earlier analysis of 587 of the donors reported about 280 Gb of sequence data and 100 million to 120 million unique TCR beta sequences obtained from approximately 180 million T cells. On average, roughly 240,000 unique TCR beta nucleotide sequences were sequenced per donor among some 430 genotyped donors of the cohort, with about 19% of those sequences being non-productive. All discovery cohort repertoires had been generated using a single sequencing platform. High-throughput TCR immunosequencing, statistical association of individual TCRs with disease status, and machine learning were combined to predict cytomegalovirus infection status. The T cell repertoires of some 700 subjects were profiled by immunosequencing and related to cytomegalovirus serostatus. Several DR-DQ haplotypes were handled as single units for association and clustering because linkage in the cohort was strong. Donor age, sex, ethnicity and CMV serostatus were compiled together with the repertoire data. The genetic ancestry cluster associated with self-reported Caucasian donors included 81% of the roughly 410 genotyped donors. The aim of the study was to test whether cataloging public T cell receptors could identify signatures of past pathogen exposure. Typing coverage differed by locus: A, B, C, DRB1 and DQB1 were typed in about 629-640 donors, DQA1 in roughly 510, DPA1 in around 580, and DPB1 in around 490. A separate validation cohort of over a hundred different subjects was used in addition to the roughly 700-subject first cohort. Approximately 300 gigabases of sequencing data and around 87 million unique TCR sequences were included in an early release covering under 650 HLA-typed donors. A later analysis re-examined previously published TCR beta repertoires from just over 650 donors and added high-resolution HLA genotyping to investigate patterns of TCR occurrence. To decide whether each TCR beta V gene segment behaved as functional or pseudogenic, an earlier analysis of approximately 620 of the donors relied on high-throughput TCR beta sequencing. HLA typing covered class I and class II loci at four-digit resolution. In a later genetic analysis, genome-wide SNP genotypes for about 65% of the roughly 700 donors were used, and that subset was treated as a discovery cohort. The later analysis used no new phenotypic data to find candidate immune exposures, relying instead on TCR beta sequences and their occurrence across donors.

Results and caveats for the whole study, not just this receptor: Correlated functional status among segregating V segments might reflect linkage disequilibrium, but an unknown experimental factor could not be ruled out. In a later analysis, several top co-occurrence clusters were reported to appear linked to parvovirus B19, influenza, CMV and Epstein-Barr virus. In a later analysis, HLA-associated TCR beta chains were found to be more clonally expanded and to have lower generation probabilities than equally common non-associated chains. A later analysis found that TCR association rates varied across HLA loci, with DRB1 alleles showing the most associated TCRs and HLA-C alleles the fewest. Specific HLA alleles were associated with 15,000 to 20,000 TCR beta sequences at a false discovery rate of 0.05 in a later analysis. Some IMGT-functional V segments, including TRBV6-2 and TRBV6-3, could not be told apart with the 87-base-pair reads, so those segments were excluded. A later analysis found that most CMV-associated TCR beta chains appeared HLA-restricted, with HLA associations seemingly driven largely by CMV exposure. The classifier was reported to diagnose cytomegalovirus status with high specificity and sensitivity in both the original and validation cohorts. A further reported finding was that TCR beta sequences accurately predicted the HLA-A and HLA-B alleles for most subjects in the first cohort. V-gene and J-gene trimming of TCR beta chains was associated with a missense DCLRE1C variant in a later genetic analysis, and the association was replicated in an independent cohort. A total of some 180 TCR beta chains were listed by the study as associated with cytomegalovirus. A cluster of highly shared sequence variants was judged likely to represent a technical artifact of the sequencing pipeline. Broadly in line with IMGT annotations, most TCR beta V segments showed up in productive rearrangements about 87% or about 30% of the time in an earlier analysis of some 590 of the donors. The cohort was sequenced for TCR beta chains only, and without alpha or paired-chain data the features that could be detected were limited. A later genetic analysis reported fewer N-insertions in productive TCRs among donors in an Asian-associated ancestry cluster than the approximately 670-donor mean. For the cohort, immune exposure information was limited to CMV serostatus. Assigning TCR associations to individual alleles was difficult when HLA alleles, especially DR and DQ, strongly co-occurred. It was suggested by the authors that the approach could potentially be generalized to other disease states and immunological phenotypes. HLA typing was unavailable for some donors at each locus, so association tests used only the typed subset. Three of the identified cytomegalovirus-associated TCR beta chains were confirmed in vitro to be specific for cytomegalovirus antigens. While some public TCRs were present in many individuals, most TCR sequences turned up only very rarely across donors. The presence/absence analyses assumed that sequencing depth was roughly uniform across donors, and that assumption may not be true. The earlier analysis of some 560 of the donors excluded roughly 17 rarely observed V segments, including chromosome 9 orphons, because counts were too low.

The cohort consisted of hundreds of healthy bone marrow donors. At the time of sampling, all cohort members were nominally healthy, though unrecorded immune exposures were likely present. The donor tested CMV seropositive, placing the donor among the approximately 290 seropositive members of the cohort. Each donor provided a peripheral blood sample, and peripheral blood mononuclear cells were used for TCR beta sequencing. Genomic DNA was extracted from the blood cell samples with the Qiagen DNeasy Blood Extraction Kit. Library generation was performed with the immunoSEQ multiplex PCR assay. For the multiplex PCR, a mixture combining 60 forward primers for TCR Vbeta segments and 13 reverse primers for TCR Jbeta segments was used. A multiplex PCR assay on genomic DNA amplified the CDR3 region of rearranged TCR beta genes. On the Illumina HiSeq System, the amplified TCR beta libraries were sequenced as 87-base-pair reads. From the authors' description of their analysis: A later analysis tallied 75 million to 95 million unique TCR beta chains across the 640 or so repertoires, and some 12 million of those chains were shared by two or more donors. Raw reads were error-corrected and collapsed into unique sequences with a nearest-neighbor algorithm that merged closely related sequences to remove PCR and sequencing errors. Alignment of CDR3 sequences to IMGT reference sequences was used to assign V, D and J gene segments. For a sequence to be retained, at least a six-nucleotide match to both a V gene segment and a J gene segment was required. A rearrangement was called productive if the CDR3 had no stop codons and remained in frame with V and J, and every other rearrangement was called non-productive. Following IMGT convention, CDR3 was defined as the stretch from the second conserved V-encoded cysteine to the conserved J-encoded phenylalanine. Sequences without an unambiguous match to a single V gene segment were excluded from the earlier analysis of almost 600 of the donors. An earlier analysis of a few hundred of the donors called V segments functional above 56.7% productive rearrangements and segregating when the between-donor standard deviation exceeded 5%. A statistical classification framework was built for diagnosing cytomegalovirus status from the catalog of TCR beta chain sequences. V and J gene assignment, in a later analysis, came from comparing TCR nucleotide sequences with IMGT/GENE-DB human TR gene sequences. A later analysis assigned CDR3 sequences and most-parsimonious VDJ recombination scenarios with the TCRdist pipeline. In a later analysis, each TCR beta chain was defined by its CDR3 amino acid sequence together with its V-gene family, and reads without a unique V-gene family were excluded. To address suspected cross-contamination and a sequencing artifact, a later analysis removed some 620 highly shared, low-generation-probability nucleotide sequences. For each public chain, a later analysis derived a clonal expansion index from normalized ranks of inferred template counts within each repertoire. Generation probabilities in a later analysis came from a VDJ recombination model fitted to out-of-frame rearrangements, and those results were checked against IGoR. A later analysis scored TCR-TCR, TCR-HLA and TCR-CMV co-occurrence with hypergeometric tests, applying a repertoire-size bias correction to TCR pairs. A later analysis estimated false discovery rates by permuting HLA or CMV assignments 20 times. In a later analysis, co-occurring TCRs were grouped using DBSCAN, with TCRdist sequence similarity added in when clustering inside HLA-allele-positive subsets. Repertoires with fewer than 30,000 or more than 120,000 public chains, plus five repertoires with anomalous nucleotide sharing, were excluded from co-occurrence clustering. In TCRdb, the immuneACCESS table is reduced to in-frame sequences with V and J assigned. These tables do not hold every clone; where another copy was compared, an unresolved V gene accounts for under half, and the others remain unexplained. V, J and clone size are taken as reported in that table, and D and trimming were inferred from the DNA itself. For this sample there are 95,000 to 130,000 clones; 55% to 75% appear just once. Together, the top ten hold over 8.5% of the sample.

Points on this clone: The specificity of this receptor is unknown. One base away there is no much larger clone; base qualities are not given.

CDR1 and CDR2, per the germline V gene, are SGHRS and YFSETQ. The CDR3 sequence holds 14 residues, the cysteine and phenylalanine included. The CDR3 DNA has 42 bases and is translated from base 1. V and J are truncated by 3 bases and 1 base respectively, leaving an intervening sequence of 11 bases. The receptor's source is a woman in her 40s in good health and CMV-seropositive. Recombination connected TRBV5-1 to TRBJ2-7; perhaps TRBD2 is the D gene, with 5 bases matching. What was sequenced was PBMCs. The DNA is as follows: TGCGCCAGCAGCTACCGGGATCAGTCCTACGAGCAGTACTTC. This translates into CASSYRDQSYEQYF.